The following is a T cell receptor (beta chain) sequence with its context. Its antigen is still unknown. CDR3 size: 15 residues. J lost 5 bases, V lost 6 bases, and 7 bases had no gene match. The germline V gene encodes CDR1 LNHDA and CDR2 SQIVND (reference sequence). These data are taken from a study of cytomegalovirus exposure and HLA in healthy donors. General observations from the study: V segments that were indistinguishable, TRBV6-2 and TRBV6-3 among them, were omitted from analysis. The classifier reportedly diagnosed cytomegalovirus status with high sensitivity and specificity.

The PCR used 60 Vbeta and 13 Jbeta primers. The repertoire was sequenced with immunoSEQ multiplex PCR; TCRdb's copy has only in-frame clones and lacks some. This table holds around 220,000 clones, about 80% found once. The sample was PBMCs. This chain links TRBV19 with TRBJ2-5; 12 positions match TRBD1. The source is a young man in good health and CMV-seronegative. CDR3 region: CASSSGQGAEETQYF. CDR3 coding DNA: TGTGCCAGTAGCTCGGGACAGGGGGCTGAGGAGACCCAGTACTTC. Full variable domain (rest looked up from reference TRBV19 and TRBJ2-5): DGGITQSPKYLFRKEGQNVTLSCEQNLNHDAMYWYRQDPGQGLRLIYYSQIVNDFQKGDIAEGYSVSREKKESFPLTVTSAQKNPTAFYLCASSSGQGAEETQYFGPGTRLLVL.